A single T cell receptor beta chain is shown here with its context. Per the original methods: ImmunoSEQ output held junction-only sequences without quality scores, so filtering differed. Some clones are missing from TCRdb's copy, which holds only in-frame ones; the method was immunoSEQ multiplex PCR. Clone size and the V and J calls come from that table; the DNA yielded D and trimming. This sample has over a million clones; 75% occur once, and the top ten carry about 1.5%. This CDR3 contains 14 residues. After removal of 7 bases from V and 3 bases from J, the junction contained 9 bases not matched to a gene. Germline CDR1 is MGHDK and CDR2 is SYGVNS. Donors were healthy HIV-negative adults without recently reported acute infections or vaccinations. The sample is drawn from a study of shared clonotypes between healthy human individuals. Study-wide background: Per-donor plates numbered three CD4 naive, three CD4 memory, two CD8 naive and one CD8 memory.

This receptor was obtained from a man younger than 30 in good health. The chain employs TRBV25-1 and TRBJ2-7; 7 nucleotides match TRBD2. The sequenced sample was memory CD4+ T cells sorted from blood. Subset in this sample: CD45RA-negative fraction. The CDR3 sequence is CASTDGLADYEQYF. The CDR3 nucleotides are TGTGCCAGCACCGACGGGCTAGCGGACTACGAGCAGTACTTC.